In this sample, the clone carrying this TCR beta chain turned up a few times. The data were obtained in a study of T cells of healthy individuals. The V end was cut by 5 bases, the J end by 0 bases, with 14 bases between. CDR3 length: 17 amino acids. CDR1 SGHTA and CDR2 FQGTGA come from the germline V gene. In TCRdb, the 5' RACE reads were re-called with MiXCR into one record per CDR3 protein. The sample consists of some 69,000 distinct CDR3 sequences, 15% to 20% of them appearing once. J is TRBJ1-6 and V is TRBV7-3; D is possibly TRBD1 (6 bases). The TCR sequence derives from a human donor in good health. As DNA, the CDR3 is TGTGCCAGCAGCGCGGCCCAGGGGAGCTCCTATAATTCACCCCTCCACTTT. The encoded protein is CASSAAQGSSYNSPLHF. Based on the CDR3 plus reference TRBV7-3 and TRBJ1-6, the full variable domain is GAGVSQTPSNKVTEKGKYVELRCDPISGHTALYWYRQSLGQGPEFLIYFQGTGAADDSGLPNDRFFAVRPEGSVSTLKIQRTERGDSAVYLCASSAAQGSSYNSPLHFGNGTRLTVT.